This TCR beta chain was captured by sequencing in a study of T cell clonotyping in hematopoietic cell transplantation. Study information: Recipients' pretransplant samples followed cytoreduction. General study results and limits: Higher Inverse Simpson Index values in graft donor and pretransplant recipient predicted broader posttransplant TCR diversity. Few recipient clonotypes overlapped donors; over 97% were de novo at given depth. Recipient TCR diversity dropped after transplant; expanded clonotypes rose from day 30 to 180.

Germline V gene lookup returns CDR1 MNHEY and CDR2 SVGAGI. With V trimmed by 8 bases and J by 5 bases, 4 bases remained unmatched. This CDR3 is 12 amino acids long. Of note for this clone: Its target is not known.

As to time point: recipient sample about 28 days before transplant, after cytoreduction. Clones were sequenced by immunoSEQ multiplex PCR, and TCRdb holds only the in-frame ones, with some missing. The sample consists of 25,000 to 30,000 clones, roughly 91% of them appearing once. The chain employs TRBV6-5 and TRBJ2-5; 8 bases agree with TRBD1. This receptor was taken from a man over 45 with acute myeloid leukemia. Some clones in this sample may be carry-over from other donors' samples. The material sequenced was peripheral blood mononuclear cells, taken before stem cell transplant. CDR3 loop: CASGRGQETQYF. The CDR3, as DNA: TGTGCCAGCGGCAGGGGGCAGGAGACCCAGTACTTC.